These 25 T cell receptor beta chains were sequenced from one sample in a study of T cell repertoires in cytomegalovirus infection. TCRdb redid the calling of the reads with MiXCR, one entry per CDR3 protein. Among hundreds of thousands of distinct CDR3 sequences listed, roughly a third were seen once. These TCRs' antigens remain unknown. Sequenced material: cultured PBMCs, taken from culture after CMV antigen stimulation. The receptors shown here come from a human donor in good health (CMV status not recorded). Some clones in this sample may be carry-over from other donors' samples.

The chain recombines TRBV11-3 with TRBJ2-1, with TRBD2 matching 7 bases. V lost 1 base, J lost 6 bases, and 9 bases stayed unmatched. The V gene's germline CDR1 is SGHNT and CDR2 YENEEA. There are 16 residues in the CDR3. The CDR3 nucleotides are TGTGCCAGCAGCTTAGGCGGGAGTAATCACGGCAATGAGCAGTTCTTC. It encodes CASSLGGSNHGNEQFF.

This clonotype showed up just a few times. The gene calls are TRBV7-2 and TRBJ2-4; 7 bases map to TRBD1. Germline lookup yields CDR1 SGHTA and CDR2 FQGNSA. The V gene end was trimmed by 5 bases and the J gene end by 1 base; junction bases not matched to a gene: 11. CDR3 length: 17 residues. CDR3 protein: CASSLLGSTGAKNIQYF. The CDR3 DNA sequence: TGTGCCAGCAGCCTCTTGGGGTCGACAGGGGCCAAAAACATTCAGTACTTC.

CDR3 nucleotide sequence: TGTGCCAGCAGTTTATCGCGGGAGATGGGGTACGAGCAGTACTTC. It encodes CASSLSREMGYEQYF. The rearrangement uses TRBV28 and TRBJ2-7; 7 bases line up with TRBD2. The CDR3 covers 15 residues. The germline CDR1 and CDR2 sequences are MDHEN and SYDVKM. J was trimmed by 4 bases and V by 1 base; bases with no gene match: 7.

The chain joins TRBV7-2 to TRBJ1-3; D ambiguous. This CDR3 is built from 14 residues. Germline V CDR1 and CDR2: SGHTA, FQGNSA. With 4 bases removed from V and 3 bases from J, the gap between germline ends came to 10 bases. For the CDR3, the DNA is TGTGCCAGCAGCTACCGGACGGTTGGAAACACCATATATTTT. Its translation: CASSYRTVGNTIYF.

The chain employs TRBV30 and TRBJ1-6, with unresolved D. Germline CDR1 reads GTSNPN; CDR2 reads SVGIG (reference sequence). V gave up 2 bases and J gave up 6 bases, with 2 bases separating them. CDR3 size: 11 residues. Here the CDR3 DNA reads TGTGCCTGGAGTCGTAATTCACCCCTCCACTTT. This sequence encodes CAWSRNSPLHF.

This clonotype was detected only a few times. The chain combines TRBV7-2 with TRBJ2-1; maybe TRBD2 (5 bases). Trimming took off 5 bases at V and 2 bases at J, with 16 bases between the two ends. This CDR3 contains 16 residues. The germline gives CDR1 SGHTA, CDR2 FQGNSA. The CDR3 protein is CASSPLGGLTYNEQFF. CDR3 nucleotide sequence: TGTGCCAGCAGCCCCCTGGGCGGGCTAACCTACAATGAGCAGTTCTTC.

The rearrangement links TRBV27 to TRBJ2-3; D is unresolved. Trimming shortened V by 7 bases and J by 6 bases, and 8 bases separated the two germline ends. The CDR3 spans 11 residues. The germline CDR1 and CDR2 sequences are MNHEY and SMNVEV (reference sequence). The CDR3 nucleotides read TGTGCCAGCACTGTCCGGGATACGCAGTATTTT. The encoded protein is CASTVRDTQYF.

The chain employs TRBV29-1 and TRBJ1-2, with D unclear. This CDR3 has 14 amino acids. Germline loops: CDR1 SQVTM, CDR2 ANQGSEA. Trimming cost V 3 bases and J 4 bases, with 15 bases left between them. Here the CDR3 DNA reads TGCAGCGTTGACCCAAAACCGGGAATCTATGGCTACACCTTC. Translation: CSVDPKPGIYGYTF.

This clonotype was picked up a small number of times. The J gene is TRBJ2-7, the V gene TRBV7-2, with TRBD1 as a possible D gene (5 bases). CDR1 and CDR2 from the germline V gene are SGHTA and FQGNSA. The CDR3 covers 12 residues. Trimming left V 5 bases short and J 3 bases short, with 8 bases between. CDR3 sequence: CASSQGYYEQYV. The CDR3 DNA reads TGTGCCAGCAGCCAGGGATACTACGAGCAGTACGTC.

The rearrangement joins TRBV5-1 to TRBJ1-5; D is unresolved. Trimming took 0 bases from V and 6 from J, leaving 10 bases between them. Germline V gives CDR1 SGHRS, CDR2 YFSETQ. This CDR3 region has 14 residues. The CDR3 DNA reads TGCGCCAGCAGCTTGGATGTGGGCGGTCAGCCCCAGCATTTT. Protein: CASSLDVGGQPQHF.

The J gene is TRBJ2-5, the V gene TRBV7-8; D not certain. The CDR3 loop spans 15 amino acids. The germline V and J ends were trimmed by 3 bases and 5 bases, with 16 bases remaining between them. Germline values: CDR1 SGHVS, CDR2 FQNEAQ. The CDR3 DNA reads TGTGCCAGCAGCTTTTCCGGGTTACCCGGGGAGACCCAGTACTTC. Amino acids: CASSFSGLPGETQYF.

The chain couples TRBV2 to TRBJ2-1, with a possible D match to TRBD1 (6 bases). There are 15 residues in the CDR3. Germline CDR1 reads SNHLY; CDR2 reads FYNNEI. The V end was cut by 10 bases, the J end by 0 bases, with 16 bases between. The CDR3 nucleotides read TGTGCCATCAAGGGGGAAGAGAACTCCTACAATGAGCAGTTCTTC. Its protein product is CAIKGEENSYNEQFF.

The chain recombines TRBV7-2 with TRBJ1-1; D ambiguous. Trimming cost V 5 bases and J 1 base, with 14 bases left between them. Germline lookup yields CDR1 SGHTA and CDR2 FQGNSA. CDR3 size: 15 residues. The CDR3 sequence: CASSTAEHSNTEAFF. Here the CDR3 DNA reads TGTGCCAGCAGCACAGCGGAACACTCGAACACTGAAGCTTTCTTT.

The CDR3 DNA follows: TGTGCCAGCAGCCCAGGACGGCTAGCCAAAAACATTCAGTACTTC. This sequence encodes CASSPGRLAKNIQYF. V usage is TRBV11-2 and J usage is TRBJ2-4, with D unresolved. Looked up from germline, CDR1 is SGHAT and CDR2 is FQNNGV. The CDR3 has 15 amino acids. The V end lost 5 bases, the J end lost 0 bases, and 11 bases lay between the germline ends. Looking up the rest from reference TRBV11-2 and TRBJ2-4 gives the full variable domain: EAGVAQSPRYKIIEKRQSVAFWCNPISGHATLYWYQQILGQGPKLLIQFQNNGVVDDSQLPKDRFSAERLKGVDSTLKIQPAKLEDSAVYLCASSPGRLAKNIQYFGAGTRLSVL.

V and J are TRBV27 and TRBJ1-4; 10 bases line up with TRBD1. The J segment lost 7 bases and the V segment lost 3 bases, leaving 5 bases of the junction unmatched. Germline CDR1 is MNHEY and CDR2 is SMNVEV (reference sequence). This CDR3 region has 15 residues. CDR3 protein: CASSFTGTGAEKLFF. The CDR3 DNA follows: TGTGCCAGCAGTTTCACCGGGACAGGGGCTGAAAAACTGTTTTTT.

V is TRBV6-2 or TRBV6-3 and J is TRBJ1-2; TRBD1 agrees at 7 bases. Germline CDR1 reads MNHEY; CDR2 reads SVGEGT. The CDR3 sequence is 11 residues long. Here the CDR3 DNA reads TGTACGACCCGGGACAGCTATGGCTACACCTTC. Protein sequence: CTTRDSYGYTF.

The V and J genes are TRBV7-2 and TRBJ2-1, with D maybe TRBD2 (5 bases). The CDR3 consists of 15 residues. V lost 1 base, J lost 10 bases, and 17 bases lay in between. Looked up from germline, CDR1 is SGHTA and CDR2 is FQGNSA. CDR3 loop: CASSLVTSALGEQFF. The CDR3 bases are TGTGCCAGCAGCTTAGTAACTAGTGCTTTGGGGGAGCAGTTCTTC.

This clonotype came up a few times. The chain combines TRBV11-2 with TRBJ1-1; no clear D gene. Trimming removed 5 bases from V and 7 bases from J, with 8 bases in between. CDR1 SGHAT and CDR2 FQNNGV come from the germline V gene. The CDR3 is 11 amino acids. The CDR3: CASSPLVEAFF. The CDR3 nucleotides are TGTGCCAGCAGCCCCCTGGTTGAAGCTTTCTTT.

This rearrangement joins TRBV18 to TRBJ2-2; D is unresolved. V was shortened by 2 bases and J by 5 bases, with 12 bases between the two germline ends. Germline lookup yields CDR1 KGHSH and CDR2 LQKENI. The CDR3 has 15 amino acids. This chain's CDR3 is CASSPLSAGTGELFF. Here the CDR3 DNA reads TGTGCCAGCTCACCATTAAGTGCCGGGACCGGGGAGCTGTTTTTT. The full variable domain, rest sourced from reference TRBV18 and TRBJ2-2, is NAGVMQNPRHLVRRRGQEARLRCSPMKGHSHVYWYRQLPEEGLKFMVYLQKENIIDESGMPKERFSAEFPKEGPSILRIQQVVRGDSAAYFCASSPLSAGTGELFFGEGSRLTVL.

This clonotype was seen only once. V and J are TRBV19 and TRBJ1-1; TRBD1 is a possible D gene (6 bases). V dropped 6 bases and J dropped 3 bases, with 17 bases sitting between them. CDR3 length: 15 residues. Germline values: CDR1 LNHDA, CDR2 SQIVND (reference sequence). Here the CDR3 DNA reads TGTGCCAGTAGGGACAGATGGCCGGCATACACTGAAGCTTTCTTT. This gives the protein CASRDRWPAYTEAFF.

This clonotype was found a few times. The V and J genes are TRBV2 and TRBJ2-7, with D maybe TRBD2 (5 bases). Germline V CDR1 and CDR2: SNHLY, FYNNEI. The CDR3 length is 12 residues. V lost 2 bases, J lost 7 bases, and 9 bases lay in between. The CDR3 loop is CASSERPGEQYF. As DNA, the CDR3 is TGTGCCAGCAGTGAAAGGCCGGGGGAGCAGTACTTC.

At least ten counts were recorded for this clonotype. The chain is built from TRBV19 and TRBJ1-1; TRBD1 matches 8 bases. The CDR3 length is 16 residues. CDR1 is LNHDA, CDR2 SQIVND, per germline (reference sequence). Trimming removed 3 bases from V and 3 bases from J; junction bases left unmatched: 9. The CDR3 DNA reads as TGTGCCAGTAGTATTCGGACAGGGAGGTCGGACACTGAAGCTTTCTTT. Encoded protein: CASSIRTGRSDTEAFF.

This clonotype was observed a few times. The chain's CDR3 is CASSSVGRMNEQFF. The CDR3 DNA is TGTGCCAGCAGCTCCGTCGGCAGGATGAATGAGCAGTTCTTC. The chain recombines TRBV5-4 with TRBJ2-1; no firm D call. The V gene lost 3 bases and the J gene lost 7 bases, with 14 bases spanning the gap. Germline CDR1 reads SGHNT; CDR2 reads YYREEE (reference sequence). CDR3 size: 14 residues.

The table lists this clonotype with a few counts. The rearrangement joins TRBV19 to TRBJ2-1; 8 bases align to TRBD2. The length of the CDR3 is 17 residues. CDR1 and CDR2 (germline): LNHDA, SQIVND (reference sequence). V shed 2 bases, J shed 5 bases, and the junction held 11 bases outside the gene matches. CDR3 loop: CASSIRHGLAGNNEQFF. CDR3 nucleotides: TGTGCCAGTAGTATAAGGCACGGGCTAGCGGGCAACAATGAGCAGTTCTTC.

The chain carries TRBV5-4 and TRBJ2-5; D is undetermined. Germline values: CDR1 SGHNT, CDR2 YYREEE (reference sequence). V gave up 3 bases and J gave up 2 bases, with 8 bases separating them. The CDR3 runs to 13 residues. The CDR3 region is CASSSAAQETQYF. CDR3 nucleotides: TGTGCCAGCAGCTCCGCTGCACAAGAGACCCAGTACTTC.